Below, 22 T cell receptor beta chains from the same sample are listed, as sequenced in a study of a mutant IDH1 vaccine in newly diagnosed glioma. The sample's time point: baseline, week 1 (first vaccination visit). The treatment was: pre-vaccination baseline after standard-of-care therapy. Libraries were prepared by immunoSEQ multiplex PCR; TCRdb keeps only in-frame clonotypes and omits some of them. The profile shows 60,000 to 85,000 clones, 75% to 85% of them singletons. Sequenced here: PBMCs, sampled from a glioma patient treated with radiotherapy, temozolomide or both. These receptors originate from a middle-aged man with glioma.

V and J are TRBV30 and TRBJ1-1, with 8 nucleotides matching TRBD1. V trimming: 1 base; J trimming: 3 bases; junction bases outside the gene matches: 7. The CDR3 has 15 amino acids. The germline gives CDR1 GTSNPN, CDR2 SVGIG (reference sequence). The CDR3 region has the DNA TGTGCCTGGAGTGGACCGGGACAGGCATACACTGAAGCTTTCTTT. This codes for CAWSGPGQAYTEAFF.

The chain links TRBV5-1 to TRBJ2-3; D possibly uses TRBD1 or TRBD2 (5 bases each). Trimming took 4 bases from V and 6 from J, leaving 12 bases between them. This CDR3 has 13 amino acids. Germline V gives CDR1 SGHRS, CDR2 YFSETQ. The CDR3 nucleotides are TGCGCCAGCAGCGAGGGACGGCATGATACGCAGTATTTT. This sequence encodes CASSEGRHDTQYF.

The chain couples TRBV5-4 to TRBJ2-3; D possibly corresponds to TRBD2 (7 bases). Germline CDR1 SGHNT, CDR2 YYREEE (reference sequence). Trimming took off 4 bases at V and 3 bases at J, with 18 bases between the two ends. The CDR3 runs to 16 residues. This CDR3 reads CASSPRGGGLTDTQYF. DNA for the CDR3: TGTGCCAGCAGCCCGAGAGGGGGGGGCCTTACAGATACGCAGTATTTT.

CDR3 residues: CASSPRTGKSGANVLTF. CDR3 nucleotide sequence: TGTGCCAGCTCACCCCGGACAGGCAAATCTGGGGCCAACGTCCTGACTTTC. V is TRBV18 and J is TRBJ2-6, with TRBD1 identical over 7 bases. Germline V gene data show CDR1 as KGHSH and CDR2 as LQKENI. Losses at the gene ends were 3 bases for V and 1 base for J; bases not matched to a gene: 6. This CDR3 has 17 amino acids.

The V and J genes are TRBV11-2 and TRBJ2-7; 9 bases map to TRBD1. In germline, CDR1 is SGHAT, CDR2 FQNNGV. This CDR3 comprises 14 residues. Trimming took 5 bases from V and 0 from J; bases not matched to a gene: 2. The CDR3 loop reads CASSQGQGSYEQYF. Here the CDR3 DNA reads TGTGCCAGCAGCCAGGGACAGGGCTCCTACGAGCAGTACTTC.

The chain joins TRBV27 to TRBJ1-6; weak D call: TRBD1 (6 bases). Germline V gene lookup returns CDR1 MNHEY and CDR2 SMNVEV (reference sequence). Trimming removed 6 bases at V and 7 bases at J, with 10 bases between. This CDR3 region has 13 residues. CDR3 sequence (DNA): TGTGCCAGCAGACAGGGCCTCAATTCACCCCTCCACTTT. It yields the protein CASRQGLNSPLHF.

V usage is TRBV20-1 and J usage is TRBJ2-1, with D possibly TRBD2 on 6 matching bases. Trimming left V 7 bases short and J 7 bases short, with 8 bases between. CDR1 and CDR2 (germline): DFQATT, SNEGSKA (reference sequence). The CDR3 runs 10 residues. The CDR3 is CSVGGNEQFF. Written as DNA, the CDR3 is TGCAGTGTGGGAGGAAATGAGCAGTTCTTC.

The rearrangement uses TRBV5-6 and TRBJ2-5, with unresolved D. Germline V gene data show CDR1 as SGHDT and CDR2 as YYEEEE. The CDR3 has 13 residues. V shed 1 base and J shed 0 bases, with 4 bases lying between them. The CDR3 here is CASSLTNQETQYF. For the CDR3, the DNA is TGTGCCAGCAGCTTGACTAACCAAGAGACCCAGTACTTC.

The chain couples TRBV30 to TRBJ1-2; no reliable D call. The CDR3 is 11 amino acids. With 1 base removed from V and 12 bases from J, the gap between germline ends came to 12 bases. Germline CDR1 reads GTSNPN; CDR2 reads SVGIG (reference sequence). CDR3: CAWSDRAAHTF. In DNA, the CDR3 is TGTGCCTGGAGTGATCGAGCCGCCCACACCTTC.

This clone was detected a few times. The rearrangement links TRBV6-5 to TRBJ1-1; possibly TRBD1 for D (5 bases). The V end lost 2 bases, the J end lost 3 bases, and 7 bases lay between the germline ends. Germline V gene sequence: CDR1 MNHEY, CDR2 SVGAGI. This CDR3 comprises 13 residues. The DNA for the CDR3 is TGTGCCAGCAGTTACGGAGGGGACACTGAAGCTTTCTTT. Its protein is CASSYGGDTEAFF.

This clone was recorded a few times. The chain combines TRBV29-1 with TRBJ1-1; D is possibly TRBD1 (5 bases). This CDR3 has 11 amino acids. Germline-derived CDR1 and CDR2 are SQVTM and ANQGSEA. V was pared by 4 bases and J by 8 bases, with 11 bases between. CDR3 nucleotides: TGCAGCGTTGCATGGGGGACCGAAGCTTTCTTT. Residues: CSVAWGTEAFF.

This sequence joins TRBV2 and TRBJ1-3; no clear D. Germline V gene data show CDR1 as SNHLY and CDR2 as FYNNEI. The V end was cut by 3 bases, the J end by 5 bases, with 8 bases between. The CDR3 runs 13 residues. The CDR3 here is CASSERPRNTIYF. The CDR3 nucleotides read TGTGCCAGCAGTGAGAGACCGAGAAACACCATATATTTT.

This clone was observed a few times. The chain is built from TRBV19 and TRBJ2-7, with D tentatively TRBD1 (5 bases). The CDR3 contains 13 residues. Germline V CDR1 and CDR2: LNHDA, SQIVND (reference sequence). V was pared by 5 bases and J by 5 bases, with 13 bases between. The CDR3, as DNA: TGTGCCAGTAGTGTTCAGGGTCCCAACGAGCAGTACTTC. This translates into CASSVQGPNEQYF.

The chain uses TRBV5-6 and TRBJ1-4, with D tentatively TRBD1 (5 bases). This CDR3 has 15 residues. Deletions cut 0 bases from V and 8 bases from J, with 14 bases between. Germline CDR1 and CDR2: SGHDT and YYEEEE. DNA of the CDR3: TGTGCCAGCAGCTTGGGGCGTAGGGGAGGCGAAAAACTGTTTTTT. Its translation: CASSLGRRGGEKLFF.

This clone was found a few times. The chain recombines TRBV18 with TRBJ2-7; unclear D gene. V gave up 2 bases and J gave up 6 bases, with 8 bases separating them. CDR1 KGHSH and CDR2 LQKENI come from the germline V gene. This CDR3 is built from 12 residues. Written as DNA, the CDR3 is TGTGCCAGCTCACCAATCCGGAGCGAGCAGTACTTC. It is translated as CASSPIRSEQYF.

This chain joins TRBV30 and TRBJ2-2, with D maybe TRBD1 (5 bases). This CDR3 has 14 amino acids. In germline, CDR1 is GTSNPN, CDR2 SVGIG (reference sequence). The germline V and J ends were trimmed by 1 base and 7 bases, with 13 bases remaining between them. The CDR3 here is CAWSGISGFGELFF. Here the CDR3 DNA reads TGTGCCTGGAGTGGGATCTCAGGGTTCGGGGAGCTGTTTTTT.

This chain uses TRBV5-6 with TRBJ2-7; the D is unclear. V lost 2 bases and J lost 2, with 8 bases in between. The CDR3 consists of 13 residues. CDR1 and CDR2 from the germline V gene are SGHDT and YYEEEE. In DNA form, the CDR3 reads TGTGCCAGCAGCTTAGCCGGGCCCTACGAGCAGTACTTC. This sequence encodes CASSLAGPYEQYF.

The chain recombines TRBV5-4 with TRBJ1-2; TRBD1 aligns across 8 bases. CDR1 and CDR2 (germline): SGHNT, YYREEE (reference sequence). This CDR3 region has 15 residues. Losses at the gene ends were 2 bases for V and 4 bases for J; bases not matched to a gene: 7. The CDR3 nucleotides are TGTGCCAGCAGCTTTGACAGGGGTGAGGGCTATGGCTACACCTTC. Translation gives CASSFDRGEGYGYTF.

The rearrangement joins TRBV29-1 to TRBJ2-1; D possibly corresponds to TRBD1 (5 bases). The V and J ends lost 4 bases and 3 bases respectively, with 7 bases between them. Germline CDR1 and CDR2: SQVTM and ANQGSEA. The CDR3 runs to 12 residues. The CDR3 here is CSVVQDYNEQFF. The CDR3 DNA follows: TGCAGCGTTGTACAGGACTACAATGAGCAGTTCTTC.

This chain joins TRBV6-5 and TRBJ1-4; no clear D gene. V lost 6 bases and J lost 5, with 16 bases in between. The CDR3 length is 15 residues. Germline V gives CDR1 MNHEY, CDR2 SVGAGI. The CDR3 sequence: CASSLGGRANEKLFF. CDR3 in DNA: TGTGCCAGCAGCCTGGGTGGGAGGGCCAATGAAAAACTGTTTTTT.

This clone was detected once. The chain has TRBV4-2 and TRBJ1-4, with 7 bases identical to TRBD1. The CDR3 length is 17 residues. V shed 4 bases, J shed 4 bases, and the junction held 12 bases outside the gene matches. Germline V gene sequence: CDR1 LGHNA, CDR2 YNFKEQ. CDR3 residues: CASSPSSTGWNNEKLFF. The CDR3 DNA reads TGTGCCAGCAGCCCCTCCTCGACAGGGTGGAATAATGAAAAACTGTTTTTT.

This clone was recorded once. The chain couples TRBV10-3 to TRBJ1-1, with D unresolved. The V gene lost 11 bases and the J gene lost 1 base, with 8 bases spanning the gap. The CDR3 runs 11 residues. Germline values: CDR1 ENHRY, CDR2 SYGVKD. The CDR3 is CAVGGNTEAFF. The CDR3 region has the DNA TGTGCCGTGGGAGGGAACACTGAAGCTTTCTTT.